This record concerns one TCR beta chain sequence. The antigen is unknown. This entry is derived from a study of beta chain features in type 1 diabetes. Overall study findings and caveats: Fewer insertions but more deletions were seen at VDJ junctions in type 1 diabetes patients. These data did not resolve whether HLA type affects TCRB rearrangement. TCRB CDR3s were moderately but significantly shorter in Type 1 diabetes patients in all four CD4+ subsets.

This CDR3 comprises 17 residues. The study reverse transcribed the entire isolated RNA, so it sequenced expressed TCRB transcripts. Libraries were prepared by immunoSEQ multiplex PCR; TCRdb keeps only in-frame clonotypes and omits some of them. The sample carries fewer than 350,000 clones, approximately 16% recorded once. The rearrangement uses TRBV21-1 and TRBJ1-5. TRBV21-1 is a known pseudogene. The sequence was collected from a man aged 18 to 29 with type 1 diabetes. The sample was naive CD4+ T cells from blood. CDR3 sequence (DNA): TGTGCCAGCAGCAAAGGAAACCGCCGCCGCGGCAATCAGCCCCAGCATTTT. This translates into CASSKGNRRRGNQPQHF.